This passage covers 9 T cell receptor beta chains from one sample sequenced in a study of T cell responses to AZD1222 COVID-19 vaccine (dated by TCRdb to about 2021). The intended sense of this specimen's time point label: baseline before first vaccination. What this sample's treatment or condition label stands for: meningococcal conjugate vaccine given as trial control. The method behind the library was the immunoSEQ multiplex PCR assay. Entries here come from immuneACCESS through TCRdb and include only in-frame sequences with V and J called. Some clones fail to appear in such tables; in the studies checked, an unresolved V gene covers under half of the shortfall, and the cause of the remainder is unknown. The sample table contains about 150,000 clones; only one count was recorded for about 91% of them. 3% to 4% of the sample comes from the top ten. The sequencing here drew on peripheral blood, taken on day 0 of MenACWY control vaccination. These TCRs come from an adult in good health.

The rearrangement uses TRBV10-3 and TRBJ1-3, with TRBD1 as a possible D gene (6 bases). The CDR3 sequence is 13 residues long. The V end lost 11 bases, the J end lost 0 bases, and 11 bases lay between the germline ends. In germline, CDR1 is ENHRY, CDR2 SYGVKD. The CDR3 protein is CASQGSSGNTIYF. CDR3 sequence (DNA): TGTGCCTCCCAGGGGAGCTCTGGAAACACCATATATTTT.

The rearrangement uses TRBV5-1 and TRBJ1-1, with 7 bases matching TRBD1. Germline V CDR1 and CDR2: SGHRS, YFSETQ. J lost 5 bases, V lost 3 bases, and 10 bases had no gene match. The CDR3 covers 15 residues. The CDR3 DNA reads TGCGCCAGCAGCTCGGGCAACAGGGGTGGGACTGAAGCTTTCTTT. Its protein is CASSSGNRGGTEAFF.

The chain recombines TRBV4-1 with TRBJ2-2; 9 nucleotides line up with TRBD1. Trimming removed 0 bases from V and 5 bases from J; junction bases left unmatched: 4. CDR3 length: 16 amino acids. The germline V gene encodes CDR1 MGHRA and CDR2 YSYEKL. The CDR3 protein is CASSQDPTGGTGELFF. The CDR3 DNA follows: TGCGCCAGCAGCCAAGATCCGACAGGGGGGACCGGGGAGCTGTTTTTT.

The V and J genes are TRBV5-4 and TRBJ1-6; D remains ambiguous. The CDR3 is 15 amino acids. Trimming cost V 0 bases and J 7 bases, with 11 bases left between them. Germline CDR1 SGHNT, CDR2 YYREEE (reference sequence). CDR3 nucleotides: TGTGCCAGCAGCTTGGAGGCGGGTAGGAATTCACCCCTCCACTTT. It translates to CASSLEAGRNSPLHF.

The chain is built from TRBV4-2 and TRBJ2-7; 8 positions agree with TRBD1. Germline V CDR1 and CDR2: LGHNA, YNFKEQ. Trimming cost V 3 bases and J 0 bases; bases outside gene matches: 4. The CDR3 consists of 15 residues. The chain's CDR3 is CASSHRTGSSYEQYF. CDR3 coding DNA: TGTGCCAGCAGCCATAGGACAGGGAGCTCCTACGAGCAGTACTTC.

The CDR3 coding sequence is TGTGCCAGCAGTTCCCGGACGGGATATGGTCAGCATTTT. Encoded protein: CASSSRTGYGQHF. The rearrangement joins TRBV6-2 or TRBV6-3 to TRBJ1-5; D not certain. The CDR3 consists of 13 residues. Germline assignment: CDR1 MNHEY and CDR2 SVGEGT. The V gene lost 4 bases and the J gene lost 13 bases, with 17 bases spanning the gap.

The chain links TRBV7-9 to TRBJ1-2; the D is unclear. This CDR3 has 13 residues. Trimming shortened V by 1 base and J by 7 bases, and 10 bases separated the two germline ends. Looked up from germline, CDR1 is SEHNR and CDR2 is FQNEAQ (reference sequence). CDR3 in DNA: TGTGCCAGCAGCTTAGGGGATATCGGTGGCTACACCTTC. As protein: CASSLGDIGGYTF. The entire variable domain, with the rest obtained from reference TRBV7-9 and TRBJ1-2, is as follows: DTGVSQNPRHKITKRGQNVTFRCDPISEHNRLYWYRQTLGQGPEFLTYFQNEAQLEKSRLLSDRFSAERPKGSFSTLEIQRTEQGDSAMYLCASSLGDIGGYTFGSGTRLTVV.

The chain employs TRBV25-1 and TRBJ2-3; no clear D gene. The CDR3 is 15 amino acids. The ends were cut back, 1 base at V and 2 bases at J, with 10 bases in the middle. Looked up from germline, CDR1 is MGHDK and CDR2 is SYGVNS. The CDR3 region is CASSESGRNTDTQYF. CDR3 coding DNA: TGTGCCAGCAGTGAATCGGGTCGAAACACAGATACGCAGTATTTT.

On this clone itself: This sample includes further DNA sequences coding for the same CDR3. V usage is TRBV28 and J usage is TRBJ1-5; the D is unclear. The CDR3 length is 13 residues. CDR1 and CDR2 from the germline V gene are MDHEN and SYDVKM. With 3 bases removed from V and 4 bases from J, the gap between germline ends came to 7 bases. The CDR3 reads CASSFDGNQPQHF. Written as DNA, the CDR3 is TGTGCCAGCAGTTTCGACGGGAATCAGCCCCAGCATTTT.